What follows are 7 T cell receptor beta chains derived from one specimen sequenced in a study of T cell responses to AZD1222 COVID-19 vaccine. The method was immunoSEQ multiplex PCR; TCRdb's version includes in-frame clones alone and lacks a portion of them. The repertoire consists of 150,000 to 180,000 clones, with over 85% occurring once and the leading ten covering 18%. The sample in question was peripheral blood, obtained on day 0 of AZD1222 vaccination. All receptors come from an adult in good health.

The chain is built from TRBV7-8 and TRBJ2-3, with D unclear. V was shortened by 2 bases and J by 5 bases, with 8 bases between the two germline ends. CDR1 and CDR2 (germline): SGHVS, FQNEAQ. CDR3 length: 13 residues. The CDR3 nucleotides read TGTGCCAGCAGCTTATGGGGAAGAGATACGCAGTATTTT. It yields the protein CASSLWGRDTQYF.

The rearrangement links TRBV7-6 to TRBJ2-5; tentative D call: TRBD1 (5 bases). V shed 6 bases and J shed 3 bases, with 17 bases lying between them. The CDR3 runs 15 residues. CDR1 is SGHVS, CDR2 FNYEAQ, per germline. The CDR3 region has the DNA TGTGCCAGCAGTCTCGTGTCAGGGAATGAAGAGACCCAGTACTTC. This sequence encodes CASSLVSGNEETQYF.

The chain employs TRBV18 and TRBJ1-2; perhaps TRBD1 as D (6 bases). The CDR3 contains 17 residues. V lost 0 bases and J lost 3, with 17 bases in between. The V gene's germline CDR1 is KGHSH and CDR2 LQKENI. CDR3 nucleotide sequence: TGTGCCAGCTCACCACCGTCAAGCAGGGGCCCTGACTATGGCTACACCTTC. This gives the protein CASSPPSSRGPDYGYTF.

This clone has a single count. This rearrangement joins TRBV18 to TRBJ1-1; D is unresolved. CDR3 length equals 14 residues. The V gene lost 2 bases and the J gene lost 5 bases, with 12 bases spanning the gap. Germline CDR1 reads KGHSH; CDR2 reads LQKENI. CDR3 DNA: TGTGCCAGCTCACCAGGCACGCTGGGAACTGAAGCTTTCTTT. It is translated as CASSPGTLGTEAFF.

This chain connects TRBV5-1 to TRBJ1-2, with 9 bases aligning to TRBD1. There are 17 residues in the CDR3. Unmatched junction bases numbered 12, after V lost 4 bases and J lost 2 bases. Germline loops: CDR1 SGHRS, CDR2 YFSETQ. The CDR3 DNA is TGCGCCAGCAGCAGCAACCTACCCGGGACAGGGAACTATGGCTACACCTTC. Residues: CASSSNLPGTGNYGYTF.

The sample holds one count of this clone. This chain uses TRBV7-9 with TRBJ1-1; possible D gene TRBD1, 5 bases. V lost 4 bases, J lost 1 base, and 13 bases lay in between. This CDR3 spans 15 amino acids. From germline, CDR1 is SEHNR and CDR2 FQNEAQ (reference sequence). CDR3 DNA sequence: TGTGCCAGCAGCTCTGAGCGGGGGGGGAACACTGAAGCTTTCTTT. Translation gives CASSSERGGNTEAFF.

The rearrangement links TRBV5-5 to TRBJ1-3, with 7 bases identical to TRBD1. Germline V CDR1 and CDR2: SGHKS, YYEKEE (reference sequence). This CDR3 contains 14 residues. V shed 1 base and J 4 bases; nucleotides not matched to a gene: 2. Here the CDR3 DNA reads TGTGCCAGCAGCTTGACAGGGGCCGGAAACACCATATATTTT. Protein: CASSLTGAGNTIYF.